Following are 9 T cell receptor beta chains from one sample sequenced in a study of glioma-infiltrating T cells after dendritic cell vaccination. Time point defined: after dendritic cell vaccination, including at tumor progression/relapse. Libraries were prepared by immunoSEQ multiplex PCR; TCRdb keeps only in-frame clonotypes and omits some of them. The table records around 92,000 clones, roughly 80% of them present only once. The sequences come from blood, collected after dendritic cell vaccination. All receptors come from a human donor with glioblastoma.

The CDR3 sequence: CASSEGVPPYEQYF. In DNA form, the CDR3 reads TGTGCCAGCAGTGAGGGAGTCCCGCCGTACGAGCAGTACTTC. This chain joins TRBV6-1 and TRBJ2-7; a weak D match, TRBD2 (5 bases). V dropped 3 bases and J dropped 4 bases, with 13 bases sitting between them. Germline V gene sequence: CDR1 MNHNS, CDR2 SASEGT. The CDR3 runs 14 residues.

The table lists this clone with a few counts. The chain joins TRBV4-1 to TRBJ1-2, with D possibly TRBD1 on 6 matching bases. The CDR3 sequence is 14 residues long. V shed 5 bases and J shed 2 bases, with 12 bases lying between them. Germline V lookup: CDR1 MGHRA, CDR2 YSYEKL. The CDR3 loop is CASSTGGQNYGYTF. CDR3 DNA: TGCGCCAGCAGCACGGGTGGACAGAACTATGGCTACACCTTC.

This chain joins TRBV10-3 and TRBJ1-1, with a tentative D call TRBD1 (6 bases). Per germline, CDR1 ENHRY and CDR2 SYGVKD. The CDR3 spans 14 residues. V lost 7 bases, J lost 4 bases, and 16 bases lay in between. Here the CDR3 DNA reads TGTGCCATCAACATAGGGGGGGGCGGCACTGAAGCTTTCTTT. Protein product: CAINIGGGGTEAFF.

The chain couples TRBV5-1 to TRBJ2-2, with TRBD2 identical over 7 bases. The length of the CDR3 is 16 residues. Germline V gene lookup returns CDR1 SGHRS and CDR2 YFSETQ. V lost 6 bases, J lost 1 base, and 9 bases stayed unmatched. The CDR3: CASILGASGNTGELFF. CDR3 sequence (DNA): TGCGCCAGCATCCTAGGGGCTAGCGGGAACACCGGGGAGCTGTTTTTT.

This rearrangement joins TRBV7-9 to TRBJ2-7; a possible D gene is TRBD2 (6 bases). Between the trimmed V and J ends, which lost 7 bases and 4 bases, there was a span of 11 bases. Germline lookup yields CDR1 SEHNR and CDR2 FQNEAQ (reference sequence). CDR3 size: 12 residues. CDR3 nucleotide sequence: TGTGCCAGCACCCTCGCGGGGTACGAGCAGTACTTC. Its translation is CASTLAGYEQYF.

This sequence joins TRBV15 and TRBJ2-7; D might be TRBD1 (5 bases). Germline V gene sequence: CDR1 LNHNV, CDR2 YYDKDF (reference sequence). CDR3 size: 15 residues. Trimming stripped 4 bases from V and 0 bases from J, with 13 bases between. The DNA of the CDR3 is TGTGCCACCAGCACCTGGACATCCAGCTCCTACGAGCAGTACTTC. Its translation: CATSTWTSSSYEQYF.

In this sample, this clone turned up once. The chain's CDR3 is CASSHPIGSGRVYEQYF. The CDR3 nucleotides read TGCGCCAGCAGCCACCCCATCGGCAGCGGGAGAGTCTACGAGCAGTACTTC. The J gene is TRBJ2-7, the V gene TRBV4-1; 8 bases match TRBD2. V was clipped by 3 bases and J by 3 bases; unmatched bases: 13. Germline CDR1 and CDR2: MGHRA and YSYEKL. The CDR3 consists of 17 residues.

This clone appeared once. V is TRBV18 and J is TRBJ1-2, with TRBD1 matching over 10 bases. Germline values: CDR1 KGHSH, CDR2 LQKENI. The CDR3 sequence is 15 residues long. The ends lost 3 bases at V and 7 bases at J; junction bases unmatched: 8. The CDR3 reads CASSPDRGQGVGYTF. CDR3 nucleotides: TGTGCCAGCTCACCTGACAGGGGGCAAGGGGTTGGCTACACCTTC. Filled out from reference TRBV18 and TRBJ1-2, the complete variable domain reads NAGVMQNPRHLVRRRGQEARLRCSPMKGHSHVYWYRQLPEEGLKFMVYLQKENIIDESGMPKERFSAEFPKEGPSILRIQQVVRGDSAAYFCASSPDRGQGVGYTFGSGTRLTVV.

The rearrangement joins TRBV7-2 to TRBJ2-7; TRBD2 matches at 7 bases. The germline V gene has CDR1 SGHTA and CDR2 FQGNSA. Trimming at V came to 3 bases and at J to 3 bases, leaving 5 bases not matched to a gene. The CDR3 is 14 amino acids. Written as DNA, the CDR3 is TGTGCCAGCAGCTTCACACGGGGGGACTACGAGCAGTACTTC. Protein sequence: CASSFTRGDYEQYF.